This T cell receptor (beta chain) was profiled in a study of CD8 T cells in ankylosing spondylitis. Whole-study findings and limits: The clones that were linked to disease were reported to be significantly enriched in matched synovial fluid samples from ankylosing spondylitis patients.

This CDR3 is 18 amino acids long. The V gene's germline CDR1 is ENHRY and CDR2 SYGVKD. After removal of 1 base from V and 0 bases from J, the junction contained 8 bases not matched to a gene. This clonotype was picked up many times. Its antigen is undetermined. TCRdb re-called the 5' RACE reads through MiXCR, storing one row per CDR3 protein. This table has about 320,000 distinct CDR3 sequences, around a tenth appearing once. This clonotype originated in a female donor with ankylosing spondylitis or in good health (not recorded which). Sequences were obtained from blood, either unsorted or a sorted T cell fraction (not recorded which). The chain has TRBV10-3 and TRBJ2-7; 11 nucleotides agree with TRBD2. This CDR3 reads CAISEYRGTSGLSYEQYF. The CDR3 region has the DNA TGTGCCATCAGTGAGTATAGAGGGACTAGCGGCCTCTCCTACGAGCAGTACTTC.